This T cell receptor beta chain was documented in a study of T cell responses to AZD1222 COVID-19 vaccine. Notes on the study in general: At baseline, seropositivity was found in only six AZD1222 recipients. Clonal diversity may have been underestimated in mostly white British donors. Unmutated regions of variants are reportedly targeted by nearly half of spike-specific TCRs.

Trimming left V 4 bases short and J 2 bases short, with 13 bases between. CDR3 size: 14 residues. Germline V gene lookup returns CDR1 SGHRS and CDR2 YFSETQ. Remarks on this clone: The antigen is undetermined.

TCRdb's copy holds only in-frame clones and misses some; the assay was immunoSEQ multiplex PCR. The sample shows some 100,000 clones, approximately 90% of them seen only once. Doses given second, at about 4 or about 12 weeks, were pooled. The J gene is TRBJ2-7, the V gene TRBV5-1; tentatively, D is TRBD1 (6 bases). This TCR came from an adult who received the AZD1222 COVID-19 vaccine. The starting material was peripheral blood, obtained 28 days after the second AZD1222 dose. The CDR3 sequence is CASSQLQGPYEQYF. The DNA for the CDR3 is TGCGCCAGCAGCCAGCTACAGGGTCCCTACGAGCAGTACTTC.